The present T cell receptor (beta chain) was sequenced within a study of CD8 T cells in Susac syndrome. The study used treatment-naive patients who had stable or active relapsing-remitting disease as multiple sclerosis controls. FACS enriched CD8+ TEMRA cells, while bulk CD8+ and CD4+ were negatively isolated. Random hexamers primed reverse transcription of 0.5 to 1 ug RNA. TCR beta CDR3 was amplified by immunoSEQ covering 54 Vbeta and 13 Jbeta. MiXCR, run by TCRdb on the immunoSEQ multiplex PCR reads, gives a single entry per CDR3 protein. The sample records around 200,000 distinct CDR3 sequences, 90% to 96% being singletons. Only a few counts were recorded for this clonotype. This CDR3 is built from 11 residues. With 6 bases removed from V and 4 bases from J, the gap between germline ends came to 6 bases.

This TCR came from a human donor with multiple sclerosis. The sample taken for sequencing was CD4+ T cells from PBMCs. The genes are TRBV12-3 or TRBV12-4 and TRBJ1-1; D unresolved. For the CDR3, the DNA is TGTGCCAGCAGCAGCGGCACTGAAGCTTTCTTT. This codes for CASSSGTEAFF.